A single sample is the source of the 29 T cell receptor beta chains below, sequenced in a study of blood T cell repertoires in COVID-19. Repertoires were generated with immunoSEQ multiplex PCR, while TCRdb's copy carries only in-frame clones and drops some. The table records approximately 250,000 clones, around 80% of them present only once. Sequencing input: peripheral blood. These receptors were obtained from a human donor in a cohort sampled during active COVID-19.

The genes are TRBV10-3 and TRBJ2-7, with a tentative D call TRBD1 (6 bases). CDR1 and CDR2 from the germline V gene are ENHRY and SYGVKD. The CDR3 runs 15 residues. Trimming took 5 bases from V and 0 from J, leaving 14 bases between them. In DNA form, the CDR3 reads TGTGCCATCAGTAGTGGACAGTTGAGCTCCTACGAGCAGTACTTC. It is translated as CAISSGQLSSYEQYF.

The V and J genes are TRBV28 and TRBJ1-1, with a tentative D call TRBD1 (5 bases). The V and J ends lost 2 bases and 6 bases respectively, with 13 bases between them. Germline V gene data show CDR1 as MDHEN and CDR2 as SYDVKM. The CDR3 has 14 amino acids. The CDR3 nucleotides read TGTGCCAGCAGTTTACGGGACTCCTTCGCTGAAGCTTTCTTT. This translates into CASSLRDSFAEAFF.

The chain carries TRBV6-5 and TRBJ1-2; 8 bases line up with TRBD1. The trim removed 2 bases at V and 6 bases at J, leaving 5 bases unmatched. This CDR3 region has 14 residues. CDR1 and CDR2 (germline): MNHEY, SVGAGI. CDR3 protein: CASSYPDREHGYTF. Here the CDR3 DNA reads TGTGCCAGCAGTTACCCGGACAGGGAACATGGCTACACCTTC.

In this sample, this clone turned up once. The V call is TRBV5-5, the J call TRBJ1-5; tentatively, D is TRBD1 (5 bases). CDR3 length equals 14 residues. From germline, CDR1 is SGHKS and CDR2 YYEKEE (reference sequence). V lost 0 bases to trimming and J lost 5 bases, with 9 bases between them. The CDR3 sequence: CASSLDTGYQPQHF. The CDR3 region has the DNA TGTGCCAGCAGCTTGGATACAGGTTATCAGCCCCAGCATTTT.

On this clone itself: Within the sample, other DNA sequences also encode this same CDR3. V is TRBV5-1 and J is TRBJ2-7; D is perhaps TRBD1 (6 bases). The V gene lost 0 bases and the J gene lost 2 bases, with 6 bases spanning the gap. There are 13 residues in the CDR3. The germline V gene encodes CDR1 SGHRS and CDR2 YFSETQ. In nucleotides, the CDR3 is TGCGCCAGCAGCTTGGACAGGGCCTACGAGCAGTACTTC. This codes for CASSLDRAYEQYF.

The V call is TRBV11-3, the J call TRBJ2-7, with a weak D call TRBD2 (7 bases). Germline CDR1 SGHNT, CDR2 YENEEA. The CDR3 length is 13 residues. V lost 2 bases to trimming and J lost 7 bases, with 12 bases between them. CDR3 sequence: CASSLRGGGEQYF. In nucleotides, the CDR3 is TGTGCCAGCAGCTTAAGGGGGGGAGGGGAGCAGTACTTC. Based on the CDR3 plus reference TRBV11-3 and TRBJ2-7, the full variable domain is EAGVVQSPRYKIIEKKQPVAFWCNPISGHNTLYWYLQNLGQGPELLIRYENEEAVDDSQLPKDRFSAERLKGVDSTLKIQPAELGDSAVYLCASSLRGGGEQYFGPGTRLTVT.

CDR3 bases: TGTGCCAGCAGCGTAGACAGCAGGGGAAGGACTGAAGCTTTCTTT. Encoded protein: CASSVDSRGRTEAFF. The rearrangement links TRBV9 to TRBJ1-1, with D maybe TRBD1 (6 bases). The CDR3 consists of 15 residues. V was cut by 0 bases and J by 5 bases, with 14 bases left in between. Looked up from germline, CDR1 is SGDLS and CDR2 is YYNGEE.

The rearrangement links TRBV5-6 to TRBJ1-5; 7 bases agree with TRBD1. Germline V gives CDR1 SGHDT, CDR2 YYEEEE. The CDR3 contains 15 residues. V lost 4 bases to trimming and J lost 4 bases; unmatched junction nucleotides: 8. In DNA, the CDR3 is TGTGCCAGCAGCCCCTGGTCCAGGGGGAATCAGCCCCAGCATTTT. Protein product: CASSPWSRGNQPQHF.

The CDR3 here is CASSLPGQPYF. The CDR3 DNA sequence: TGTGCCAGCAGCTTACCGGGACAGCCTTACTTC. The rearrangement joins TRBV7-9 to TRBJ2-5, with TRBD1 matching 7 bases. The CDR3 consists of 11 residues. The J segment lost 14 bases and the V segment lost 2 bases, leaving 5 bases of the junction unmatched. Germline values: CDR1 SEHNR, CDR2 FQNEAQ (reference sequence).

This chain joins TRBV5-1 and TRBJ2-1, with a possible D match to TRBD1 (5 bases). CDR3 length equals 16 residues. Germline CDR1 is SGHRS and CDR2 is YFSETQ. Between the trimmed V and J ends, which lost 1 base and 5 bases, there was a span of 16 bases. Here the CDR3 reads CASSLKQGAGNNEQFF. CDR3 DNA: TGCGCCAGCAGCTTGAAGCAAGGGGCAGGGAACAATGAGCAGTTCTTC.

The gene calls are TRBV3-1 (or the pseudogene TRBV3-2) and TRBJ1-1; 7 positions match TRBD1. The CDR3 contains 14 residues. Germline CDR1 LGHDT, CDR2 YNNKEL (reference sequence). V trimming: 3 bases; J trimming: 5 bases; junction bases outside the gene matches: 6. CDR3 nucleotide sequence: TGTGCCAGCAGCCAGCATACAGGGGTGACTGAAGCTTTCTTT. It specifies CASSQHTGVTEAFF.

The chain carries TRBV13 and TRBJ1-6; the match to TRBD1 covers 9 bases. Trimming removed 5 bases from V and 10 bases from J; junction bases left unmatched: 12. Germline CDR1 is PRHDT and CDR2 is FYEKMQ (reference sequence). The CDR3 contains 16 residues. The CDR3 DNA is TGTGCCAGCAGCCCCCGAATGGGACAGGGACCGTCACCCCTCCACTTT. Protein sequence: CASSPRMGQGPSPLHF.

The chain couples TRBV4-2 to TRBJ2-2; no firm D call. The CDR3 contains 15 residues. The V end was cut by 1 base, the J end by 3 bases, with 9 bases between. Germline loops: CDR1 LGHNA, CDR2 YNFKEQ. The CDR3 protein is CASSQGSGDTGELFF. CDR3 nucleotide sequence: TGTGCCAGCAGCCAAGGTTCCGGAGACACCGGGGAGCTGTTTTTT.

The chain couples TRBV5-1 to TRBJ2-3, with 7 bases aligning to TRBD1. Germline V gene lookup returns CDR1 SGHRS and CDR2 YFSETQ. The CDR3 runs to 15 residues. V shed 4 bases, J shed 7 bases, and the junction held 12 bases outside the gene matches. This chain's CDR3 is CASSDLGQRYHTQYF. CDR3 nucleotides: TGCGCCAGCAGCGATTTGGGACAGCGTTATCATACGCAGTATTTT.

J is TRBJ2-5 and V is TRBV29-1; a weak D match, TRBD2 (6 bases). V was pared by 7 bases and J by 5 bases, with 14 bases between. Germline CDR1 reads SQVTM; CDR2 reads ANQGSEA. The CDR3 sequence is 12 residues long. CDR3 nucleotides: TGCAGCGCCGGGACTCCGCGGGAGACCCAGTACTTC. Translation gives CSAGTPRETQYF.

The J gene is TRBJ2-2, the V gene TRBV5-1, with a tentative D call TRBD2 (6 bases). CDR3 length: 16 amino acids. Germline CDR1 SGHRS, CDR2 YFSETQ. V gave up 0 bases and J gave up 5 bases, with 14 bases separating them. Here the CDR3 reads CASSLDGMAGTGELFF. The DNA of the CDR3 is TGCGCCAGCAGCTTGGATGGGATGGCGGGAACCGGGGAGCTGTTTTTT. Combining the CDR3 with reference TRBV5-1 and TRBJ2-2 gives the whole variable domain KAGVTQTPRYLIKTRGQQVTLSCSPISGHRSVSWYQQTPGQGLQFLFEYFSETQRNKGNFPGRFSGRQFSNSRSEMNVSTLELGDSALYLCASSLDGMAGTGELFFGEGSRLTVL.

This clone was picked up a small number of times. This sequence joins TRBV19 and TRBJ1-5; D not resolved. This CDR3 has 14 residues. Trimming removed 6 bases at V and 1 base at J, with 10 bases between. The V gene's germline CDR1 is LNHDA and CDR2 SQIVND (reference sequence). CDR3 sequence (DNA): TGTGCCAGTAGAGAGGGAATAAGCAATCAGCCCCAGCATTTT. Translation: CASREGISNQPQHF.

The count of this clone is one. A much bigger clone sits one base away, suggesting this may be a read error. The J gene is TRBJ1-2, the V gene TRBV12-3 or TRBV12-4; TRBD1 might be the D (5 bases). The CDR3 covers 13 residues. The CDR3: CTSSMTERDGYTF. As DNA, the CDR3 is TGTACCAGCAGTATGACAGAAAGGGATGGCTACACCTTC.

The chain has TRBV18 and TRBJ1-1, with TRBD1 matching 7 bases. Trimming removed 5 bases from V and 3 bases from J; junction bases left unmatched: 9. Germline V gene lookup returns CDR1 KGHSH and CDR2 LQKENI. The CDR3 runs to 15 residues. CDR3 loop: CASSSTGAGDTEAFF. CDR3 bases: TGTGCCAGCTCATCTACAGGGGCCGGGGACACTGAAGCTTTCTTT. Drawing the rest from reference TRBV18 and TRBJ1-1, the complete variable domain is NAGVMQNPRHLVRRRGQEARLRCSPMKGHSHVYWYRQLPEEGLKFMVYLQKENIIDESGMPKERFSAEFPKEGPSILRIQQVVRGDSAAYFCASSSTGAGDTEAFFGQGTRLTVV.

For the CDR3, the DNA is TGTGCCAGCACGAAGACAGCGATGAACACTGAAGCTTTCTTT. Its translation is CASTKTAMNTEAFF. This chain connects TRBV25-1 to TRBJ1-1; a possible D gene is TRBD1 (5 bases). Trimming removed 7 bases from V and 0 bases from J, with 12 bases in between. Germline V gene sequence: CDR1 MGHDK, CDR2 SYGVNS. The CDR3 runs 14 residues.

The rearrangement uses TRBV19 and TRBJ2-3, with 13 bases identical to TRBD2. Germline trimming cut 6 bases from V and 3 bases from J; bases unmatched to any gene: 3. Germline assignment: CDR1 LNHDA and CDR2 SQIVND (reference sequence). The CDR3 has 15 amino acids. CDR3 protein: CASRRTSGGTDTQYF. The CDR3 coding sequence is TGTGCCAGTAGGAGGACTAGCGGGGGTACAGATACGCAGTATTTT.

This rearrangement joins TRBV6-5 to TRBJ2-3; tentative D call: TRBD2 (5 bases). V gave up 6 bases and J gave up 1 base, with 11 bases separating them. The CDR3 has 14 residues. CDR1 is MNHEY and CDR2 is SVGAGI in the germline V gene. This CDR3 is CASSLGVRTDTQYF. The CDR3 DNA follows: TGTGCCAGCAGCCTCGGGGTCCGCACAGATACGCAGTATTTT.

This rearrangement joins TRBV7-8 to TRBJ1-1; TRBD1 matches at 7 bases. The CDR3 spans 15 residues. Germline V gives CDR1 SGHVS, CDR2 FQNEAQ. The V gene end was trimmed by 5 bases and the J gene end by 2 bases; junction bases not matched to a gene: 8. The CDR3 sequence: CASSAPDRLNTEAFF. CDR3 DNA sequence: TGTGCCAGCAGCGCGCCGGACAGGTTAAACACTGAAGCTTTCTTT.

V gene TRBV7-9 combines with J gene TRBJ2-4; TRBD2 might be the D (7 bases). Trimming pared 3 bases from V and 6 bases from J, leaving 15 bases between. CDR1 is SEHNR and CDR2 is FQNEAQ in the germline V gene (reference sequence). The CDR3 is 15 residues long. The CDR3 loop reads CASSLGAGVRNIQYF. The CDR3 DNA reads as TGTGCCAGCAGCTTGGGGGCGGGAGTTAGAAACATTCAGTACTTC.

The CDR3 DNA sequence: TGTGCCAGCAGCTTTAACAGCCACACTGAAGCTTTCTTT. Protein: CASSFNSHTEAFF. The V gene is TRBV11-2, the J gene TRBJ1-1; no definite D call. V lost 3 bases to trimming and J lost 3 bases, with 8 bases between them. Germline V gives CDR1 SGHAT, CDR2 FQNNGV. The CDR3 sequence is 13 residues long.

J is TRBJ1-1 and V is TRBV4-2, with 7 positions matching TRBD1. Germline trimming cut 4 bases from V and 4 bases from J; bases unmatched to any gene: 12. This CDR3 has 16 amino acids. CDR1 is LGHNA and CDR2 is YNFKEQ in the germline V gene. CDR3 region: CASSLREGARGTEAFF. DNA for the CDR3: TGTGCCAGCAGCCTCCGGGAGGGGGCGAGGGGCACTGAAGCTTTCTTT.

The V gene is TRBV9, the J gene TRBJ2-1, with no clear D. Trimming removed 4 bases from V and 7 bases from J, with 15 bases in between. The V gene's germline CDR1 is SGDLS and CDR2 YYNGEE. This CDR3 spans 14 amino acids. CDR3 nucleotides: TGTGCCAGCAGCCCCCGAGAGAGCTATAATGAGCAGTTCTTC. It specifies CASSPRESYNEQFF.

The chain joins TRBV2 to TRBJ2-5, with TRBD2 as a possible D gene (5 bases). Germline CDR1 SNHLY, CDR2 FYNNEI. This CDR3 is 12 amino acids long. V was pared by 7 bases and J by 5 bases, with 11 bases between. CDR3 nucleotides: TGTGCCAGCAATGGGGAGCAGGAGACCCAGTACTTC. Translated, it gives CASNGEQETQYF. The full variable domain, rest sourced from reference TRBV2 and TRBJ2-5, is EPEVTQTPSHQVTQMGQEVILRCVPISNHLYFYWYRQILGQKVEFLVSFYNNEISEKSEIFDDQFSVERPDGSNFTLKIRSTKLEDSAMYFCASNGEQETQYFGPGTRLLVL.

The genes are TRBV21-1 and TRBJ1-1. TRBV21-1 is annotated as a pseudogene. CDR3 size: 13 residues. For the CDR3, the DNA is TGTGCCAGCAGCCGGTCGCGTAACACTGAAGCTTTCTTT. It encodes CASSRSRNTEAFF.